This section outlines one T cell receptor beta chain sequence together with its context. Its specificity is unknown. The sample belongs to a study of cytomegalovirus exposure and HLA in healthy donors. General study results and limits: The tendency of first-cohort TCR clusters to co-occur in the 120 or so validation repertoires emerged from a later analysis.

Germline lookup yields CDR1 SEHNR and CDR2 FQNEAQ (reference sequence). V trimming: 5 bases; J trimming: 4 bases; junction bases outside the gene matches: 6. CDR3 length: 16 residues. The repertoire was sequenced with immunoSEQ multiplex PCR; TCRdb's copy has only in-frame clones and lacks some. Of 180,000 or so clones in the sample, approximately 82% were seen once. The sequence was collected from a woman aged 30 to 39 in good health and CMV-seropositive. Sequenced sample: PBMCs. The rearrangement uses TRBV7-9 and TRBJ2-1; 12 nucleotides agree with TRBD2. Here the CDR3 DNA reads TGTGCCAGCAGCCCTTACGGGACTAGCGGGTACAATGAGCAGTTCTTC. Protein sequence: CASSPYGTSGYNEQFF.